The T cell receptor beta chain under discussion was sequenced for a study of blood T cell repertoires in COVID-19. Only in-frame clones appear in the TCRdb table, and some are missing; sequencing was by immunoSEQ multiplex PCR. The repertoire holds 250,000 to 300,000 clones, with 90% as singletons. Enrollment of patients from Seattle took place during active infection, with longitudinal follow-up. Trimming removed 4 bases from V and 6 bases from J, with 15 bases in between. CDR3 length equals 15 residues. CDR1 and CDR2 from the germline V gene are KGHSH and LQKENI. The sample taken for sequencing was peripheral blood. The chain combines TRBV18 with TRBJ1-4; D not resolved. The clonotype was recovered from a woman in her sixties or seventies with COVID-19, enrolled during active disease. CDR3 sequence: CASSLTLKPDEKLFF. DNA for the CDR3: TGTGCCAGCTCACTAACCCTGAAGCCCGATGAAAAACTGTTTTTT.